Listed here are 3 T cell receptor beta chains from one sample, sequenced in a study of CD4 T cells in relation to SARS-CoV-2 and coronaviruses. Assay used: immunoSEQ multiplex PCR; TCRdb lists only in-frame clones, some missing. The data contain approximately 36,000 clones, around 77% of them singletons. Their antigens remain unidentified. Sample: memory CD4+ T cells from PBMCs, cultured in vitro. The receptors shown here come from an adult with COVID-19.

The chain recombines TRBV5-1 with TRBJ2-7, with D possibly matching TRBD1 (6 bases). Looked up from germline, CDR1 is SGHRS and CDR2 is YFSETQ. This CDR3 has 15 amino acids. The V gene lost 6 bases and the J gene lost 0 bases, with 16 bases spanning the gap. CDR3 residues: CASKLNPQGSYEQYF. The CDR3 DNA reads TGCGCCAGCAAGTTAAATCCACAGGGCTCCTACGAGCAGTACTTC. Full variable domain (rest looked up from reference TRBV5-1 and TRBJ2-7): KAGVTQTPRYLIKTRGQQVTLSCSPISGHRSVSWYQQTPGQGLQFLFEYFSETQRNKGNFPGRFSGRQFSNSRSEMNVSTLELGDSALYLCASKLNPQGSYEQYFGPGTRLTVT.

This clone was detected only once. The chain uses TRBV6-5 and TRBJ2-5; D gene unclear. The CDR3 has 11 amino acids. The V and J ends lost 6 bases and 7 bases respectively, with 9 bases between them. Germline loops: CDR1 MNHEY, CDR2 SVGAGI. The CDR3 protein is CASSHAGTQYF. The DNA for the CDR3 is TGTGCCAGCAGCCACGCCGGGACCCAGTACTTC.

The chain's CDR3 is CAWRGLAATDTQYF. The CDR3 DNA follows: TGTGCCTGGAGGGGGCTAGCGGCCACAGATACGCAGTATTTT. The chain uses TRBV30 and TRBJ2-3, with TRBD2 matching 7 bases. Germline assignment: CDR1 GTSNPN and CDR2 SVGIG (reference sequence). The ends lost 3 bases at V and 2 bases at J; junction bases unmatched: 5. This CDR3 contains 14 residues. The whole variable domain, remainder taken from reference TRBV30 and TRBJ2-3, is SQTIHQWPATLVQPVGSPLSLECTVEGTSNPNLYWYRQAAGRGLQLLFYSVGIGQISSEVPQNLSASRPQDRQFILSSKKLLLSDSGFYLCAWRGLAATDTQYFGPGTRLTVL.